The clone carrying this T cell receptor (beta chain) occurred a few times. Antigen: not known. The protocol was immunoSEQ multiplex PCR, while the TCRdb copy is restricted to in-frame clones and leaves out a portion. The data show about 84,000 clones, nearly 90% seen once. The CDR3 covers 19 residues. Germline V gene sequence: CDR1 SGHRS, CDR2 YFSETQ. Germline trimming cut 3 bases from V and 0 bases from J; bases unmatched to any gene: 10. The record originates from a study of OX40 agonist ivuxolimab in advanced cancers. Whole-study findings and limits: Doses of 0.1 to 3.0 mg/kg were accompanied by clonal expansion of CD4+ and CD8+ blood T cells by week 6.

Source: CD4+ or CD8+ T cells sorted from blood, taken in a trial of the OX40 agonist ivuxolimab. V is TRBV5-1 and J is TRBJ1-3; 12 bases align to TRBD1. The source is an adult with an advanced solid tumor such as melanoma, head and neck, liver or kidney cancer. The CDR3 loop reads CASSSKGQGAASSGNTIYF. Here the CDR3 DNA reads TGCGCCAGCAGCTCCAAGGGACAGGGGGCCGCAAGCTCTGGAAACACCATATATTTT.